One and the same sample provided the 31 T cell receptor beta chains below, sequenced in a study of blood T cell repertoires in COVID-19. Some clones are missing from TCRdb's copy, which holds only in-frame ones; the method was immunoSEQ multiplex PCR. The sample gives under 150,000 clones, about nine tenths of which show up once; approximately 2.5% is in the top ten. The source material was peripheral blood. These receptors came from a human donor in a cohort sampled during active COVID-19.

This clone was picked up a small number of times. J is TRBJ2-1 and V is TRBV5-4; D gene unclear. This CDR3 spans 14 amino acids. Germline V gene sequence: CDR1 SGHNT, CDR2 YYREEE (reference sequence). The V end was cut by 3 bases, the J end by 4 bases, with 11 bases between. The CDR3 sequence is CASSSNTAYNEQFF. In DNA form, the CDR3 reads TGTGCCAGCAGCTCTAATACAGCTTACAATGAGCAGTTCTTC.

This clone has only a few counts. The chain couples TRBV2 to TRBJ2-3; the D is unclear. This CDR3 region has 15 residues. Trimming cost V 4 bases and J 1 base, with 12 bases left between them. Per germline, CDR1 SNHLY and CDR2 FYNNEI. This CDR3 reads CASSVSPRGTDTQYF. CDR3 DNA sequence: TGTGCCAGCAGTGTCTCTCCTCGGGGCACAGATACGCAGTATTTT.

V usage is TRBV12-2 and J usage is TRBJ2-1; the table assigns TRBD2, which was not confirmed against the DNA. TRBV12-2 is a documented pseudogene. This CDR3 contains 17 residues. The CDR3 loop is CASRLVGRGGPRNEQFF. In DNA, the CDR3 is TGTGCAAGTCGCTTAGTGGGGCGGGGAGGGCCTAGAAATGAGCAGTTCTTC.

The chain is built from TRBV7-9 and TRBJ1-5; D not resolved. The V end was cut by 5 bases, the J end by 9 bases, with 14 bases between. Germline CDR1 is SEHNR and CDR2 is FQNEAQ (reference sequence). This CDR3 region has 13 residues. CDR3: CASSPTRGGPQHF. The CDR3 DNA is TGTGCCAGCAGCCCAACCCGGGGTGGGCCCCAGCATTTT.

The chain carries TRBV6-4 and TRBJ1-2, with 7 bases matching TRBD1. This CDR3 comprises 13 residues. J was trimmed by 4 bases and V by 4 bases; bases with no gene match: 3. CDR1 and CDR2 from the germline V gene are MRHNA and SNTAGT. The CDR3 DNA follows: TGTGCCAGCAGTGCGGGACAGAGCTATGGCTACACCTTC. Translating it yields CASSAGQSYGYTF.

The V and J genes are TRBV5-5 and TRBJ2-5; D might be TRBD1 (6 bases). Germline CDR1 SGHKS, CDR2 YYEKEE (reference sequence). CDR3 length: 16 amino acids. Trimming shortened V by 4 bases and J by 2 bases, and 18 bases separated the two germline ends. The CDR3: CASSPLQAQGQETQYF. The DNA for the CDR3 is TGTGCCAGCAGCCCCCTCCAGGCACAGGGTCAAGAGACCCAGTACTTC.

The rearrangement links TRBV11-3 to TRBJ2-2; D is ambiguous. Trimming cost V 0 bases and J 4 bases, with 15 bases left between them. The CDR3 is 17 residues long. Germline V gene data show CDR1 as SGHNT and CDR2 as YENEEA. CDR3 DNA: TGTGCCAGCAGCTTAGATCCCCAAGTGTCTAGCACCGGGGAGCTGTTTTTT. This translates into CASSLDPQVSSTGELFF.

The chain recombines TRBV29-1 with TRBJ2-3, with a weak D call TRBD2 (5 bases). Trimming pared 4 bases from V and 0 bases from J, leaving 11 bases between. This CDR3 comprises 14 residues. Per germline, CDR1 SQVTM and CDR2 ANQGSEA. The CDR3 spells CSVGGLTSTDTQYF. The CDR3 DNA is TGCAGCGTTGGAGGACTGACCAGCACAGATACGCAGTATTTT.

The chain uses TRBV18 and TRBJ1-1; tentative D call: TRBD1 (5 bases). V was clipped by 6 bases and J by 0 bases, with 14 bases between them. CDR3 length: 15 residues. The V gene's germline CDR1 is KGHSH and CDR2 LQKENI. The CDR3 DNA reads as TGTGCCAGCTCCCCCAGTTGGGGGGTGAACACTGAAGCTTTCTTT. This encodes CASSPSWGVNTEAFF.

The chain links TRBV6-5 to TRBJ1-1; 9 nucleotides line up with TRBD1. Unmatched junction bases numbered 9, after V lost 5 bases and J lost 8 bases. Germline CDR1 and CDR2: MNHEY and SVGAGI. The CDR3 runs 14 residues. The CDR3 is CASSHRDRVIEAFF. The CDR3 nucleotides are TGTGCCAGCAGTCACCGGGACAGGGTCATAGAAGCTTTCTTT.

This rearrangement joins TRBV4-3 to TRBJ2-7, with 9 bases matching TRBD2. This CDR3 region has 16 residues. V lost 3 bases, J lost 2 bases, and 8 bases stayed unmatched. CDR1 is LGHNA, CDR2 YSLEER, per germline. CDR3: CASSQAMAGGPYEQYF. For the CDR3, the DNA is TGCGCCAGCAGCCAGGCCATGGCGGGAGGGCCCTACGAGCAGTACTTC.

The CDR3 spells CATSSSFSQETQYF. The CDR3 DNA sequence: TGTGCCACCAGCAGTTCGTTCTCCCAAGAGACCCAGTACTTC. J is TRBJ2-5 and V is TRBV15; D not resolved. V was shortened by 3 bases and J by 1 base, with 9 bases between the two germline ends. CDR3 size: 14 residues. Per the germline V gene, CDR1 is LNHNV and CDR2 is YYDKDF (reference sequence).

For this clone: Germline and junction disagree at one end, which may indicate a read error. The CDR3 here is CIVGEREQYF. CDR3 coding DNA: TGCATCGTCGGGGAACGCGAGCAGTACTTC. The rearrangement links TRBV19 to TRBJ2-7; possible D gene TRBD2, 5 bases. From germline, CDR1 is LNHDA and CDR2 SQIVND (reference sequence). This CDR3 contains 10 residues.

The CDR3 bases are TGCGCCAGCAGCTTGGACAACAGGGGGCTCCAGGTAGCTTTCTTT. Protein: CASSLDNRGLQVAFF. The gene calls are TRBV5-1 and TRBJ1-1; TRBD1 matches 9 bases. The germline V gene has CDR1 SGHRS and CDR2 YFSETQ. V lost 0 bases and J lost 10; bases outside the gene matches: 10. The CDR3 contains 15 residues.

The V gene is TRBV28, the J gene TRBJ1-5; maybe TRBD1 (6 bases). The CDR3 runs 18 residues. Between the trimmed V and J ends, which lost 2 bases and 2 bases, there was a span of 19 bases. Germline CDR1 reads MDHEN; CDR2 reads SYDVKM. In DNA form, the CDR3 reads TGTGCCAGCAGTTTACTCGATGGGGGCAGTCTCCGCAATCAGCCCCAGCATTTT. Translation gives CASSLLDGGSLRNQPQHF.

This clone showed up just a few times. The J gene is TRBJ2-7, the V gene TRBV19, with 7 bases fitting TRBD1. The germline V gene has CDR1 LNHDA and CDR2 SQIVND (reference sequence). Losses at the gene ends were 6 bases for V and 2 bases for J; bases not matched to a gene: 7. The CDR3 consists of 14 residues. The CDR3 region has the DNA TGTGCCAGTAGGAGGGACAGCCTAACCTACGAGCAGTACTTC. It translates to CASRRDSLTYEQYF. Complete variable domain (other parts from reference TRBV19 and TRBJ2-7): DGGITQSPKYLFRKEGQNVTLSCEQNLNHDAMYWYRQDPGQGLRLIYYSQIVNDFQKGDIAEGYSVSREKKESFPLTVTSAQKNPTAFYLCASRRDSLTYEQYFGPGTRLTVT.

This chain links TRBV4-1 with TRBJ2-2; 7 bases line up with TRBD2. Germline V gene data show CDR1 as MGHRA and CDR2 as YSYEKL. This CDR3 comprises 17 residues. After removal of 4 bases from V and 2 bases from J, the junction contained 10 bases not matched to a gene. The CDR3 region is CASSLLLANKNTGELFF. CDR3 DNA: TGCGCCAGCAGCCTCCTACTAGCGAACAAAAACACCGGGGAGCTGTTTTTT.

This chain joins TRBV6-5 and TRBJ1-1; unclear D gene. The germline V and J ends were trimmed by 0 bases and 6 bases, with 11 bases remaining between them. Germline CDR1 is MNHEY and CDR2 is SVGAGI. This CDR3 has 14 residues. DNA for the CDR3: TGTGCCAGCAGTTACTCGACCGGGGAAGCTGAAGCTTTCTTT. Encoded protein: CASSYSTGEAEAFF.

The count of this clone is one. This chain joins TRBV11-2 and TRBJ2-3; 8 bases map to TRBD1. The CDR3 contains 14 residues. With 3 bases clipped from V and 5 bases from J, the junction kept 4 bases outside the gene matches. CDR1 is SGHAT and CDR2 is FQNNGV in the germline V gene. CDR3 sequence: CASSLDRVVDTQYF. CDR3 nucleotide sequence: TGTGCCAGCAGCTTGGACAGGGTTGTAGATACGCAGTATTTT.

The chain uses TRBV5-4 and TRBJ2-1; the D gene is possibly TRBD1 (5 bases). The CDR3 consists of 15 residues. V lost 0 bases, J lost 3 bases, and 10 bases lay in between. Germline-derived CDR1 and CDR2 are SGHNT and YYREEE (reference sequence). DNA for the CDR3: TGTGCCAGCAGCTTGGAAAGACAGAACTACAATGAGCAGTTCTTC. Translation gives CASSLERQNYNEQFF.

The chain joins TRBV9 to TRBJ1-6; D call uncertain. This CDR3 region has 14 residues. V lost 4 bases to trimming and J lost 4 bases, with 9 bases between them. Germline CDR1 is SGDLS and CDR2 is YYNGEE. The CDR3 protein is CASSPREYNSPLHF. The CDR3 DNA follows: TGTGCCAGCAGCCCCCGAGAGTATAATTCACCCCTCCACTTT.

The J gene is TRBJ2-4, the V gene TRBV24-1, with 9 bases matching TRBD1. The J segment lost 0 bases and the V segment lost 1 base, leaving 6 bases of the junction unmatched. Germline V gene lookup returns CDR1 KGHDR and CDR2 SFDVKD. The CDR3 extends over 18 amino acids. The CDR3 bases are TGTGCCACCAGTGATTTCCAGGACAGGGGATCAGCCAAAAACATTCAGTACTTC. Translated: CATSDFQDRGSAKNIQYF.

This chain connects TRBV6-5 to TRBJ2-7, with 10 bases aligning to TRBD2. The CDR3 is 15 residues long. The V and J ends lost 4 bases and 3 bases, in that order; junction bases with no gene match: 6. The germline CDR1 and CDR2 sequences are MNHEY and SVGAGI. CDR3 DNA sequence: TGTGCCAGCAGTTCTAATAGCGGGAGGAGCTACGAGCAGTACTTC. Amino acid sequence: CASSSNSGRSYEQYF.

The chain is built from TRBV3-1 (or the pseudogene TRBV3-2) and TRBJ1-6, with D tentatively TRBD1 (5 bases). This CDR3 spans 15 amino acids. Trimming pared 6 bases from V and 8 bases from J, leaving 17 bases between. Germline values: CDR1 LGHDT, CDR2 YNNKEL (reference sequence). CDR3 nucleotide sequence: TGTGCCAGCAGTCATGTACAGGCCGGAGATTCACCCCTCCACTTT. Its translation is CASSHVQAGDSPLHF.

The rearrangement links TRBV28 to TRBJ2-7; 10 bases match TRBD1. CDR1 MDHEN and CDR2 SYDVKM come from the germline V gene. The junction had 22 bases not matched to a gene; V was cut back by 4 bases and J by 4 bases. The length of the CDR3 is 20 residues. CDR3 coding DNA: TGTGCCAGCAGTTCCCCTACCGGGGGACAGGGGATTTGGGGCAATTACGAGCAGTACTTC. It yields the protein CASSSPTGGQGIWGNYEQYF.

The V gene is TRBV5-1, the J gene TRBJ2-1; 11 bases fit TRBD2. V shed 7 bases, J shed 3 bases, and the junction held 6 bases outside the gene matches. CDR3 size: 15 residues. CDR1 is SGHRS and CDR2 is YFSETQ in the germline V gene. CDR3 coding DNA: TGCGCCAGCGGCGAACTAGCGGGGGTCTACAATGAGCAGTTCTTC. Translation gives CASGELAGVYNEQFF.

The rearrangement links TRBV4-1 to TRBJ2-3; the match to TRBD2 covers 8 bases. The trim removed 2 bases at V and 6 bases at J, leaving 10 bases unmatched. Germline loops: CDR1 MGHRA, CDR2 YSYEKL. The CDR3 spans 16 residues. The CDR3 DNA sequence: TGCGCCAGCAGCCAACAGAGCGGGAGTTTTTCTGATACGCAGTATTTT. Its protein product is CASSQQSGSFSDTQYF.

The chain recombines TRBV5-4 with TRBJ2-7; D gene uncertain. Germline loops: CDR1 SGHNT, CDR2 YYREEE (reference sequence). This CDR3 comprises 15 residues. V lost 5 bases to trimming and J lost 7 bases, with 22 bases between them. The CDR3 reads CASRYDLLSPTEQYF. The CDR3 coding sequence is TGTGCCAGCAGGTATGATCTACTAAGCCCTACGGAGCAGTACTTC.

The J gene is TRBJ1-6, the V gene TRBV9; 10 bases line up with TRBD1. The V and J ends lost 4 bases and 6 bases, in that order; junction bases with no gene match: 13. The CDR3 is 18 residues long. Germline CDR1 reads SGDLS; CDR2 reads YYNGEE. The CDR3: CASSPHNRGDRGNSPLHF. The CDR3 DNA reads TGTGCCAGCAGCCCCCACAACAGGGGGGACAGGGGTAATTCACCCCTCCACTTT.

The J gene is TRBJ2-6, the V gene TRBV28; the D gene is possibly TRBD2 (6 bases). Trimming shortened V by 7 bases and J by 4 bases, and 23 bases separated the two germline ends. From germline, CDR1 is MDHEN and CDR2 SYDVKM. CDR3 length: 18 residues. The CDR3 bases are TGTGCCAGCACCACGACCGGGGGAACCCTCACCGGGGCCAACGTCCTGACTTTC. This encodes CASTTTGGTLTGANVLTF.

V and J are TRBV12-3 or TRBV12-4 and TRBJ2-1; D remains unclear. Trimming took off 3 bases at V and 6 bases at J, with 6 bases between the two ends. This CDR3 contains 12 residues. The CDR3: CASSFGSNEQFF. In nucleotides, the CDR3 is TGTGCCAGCAGTTTTGGCAGCAATGAGCAGTTCTTC.